Each of the 8 T cell receptor beta chains below was sequenced from the same sample in a study of spatial heterogeneity in lung cancer. The time point: sample taken at primary tumor resection. Each CDR3 protein is one row after TCRdb ran MiXCR on the 5' RACE reads. The sample consists of about 21,000 distinct CDR3 sequences, around 4.3% of them appearing once. This specimen was PBMCs, taken at surgery. These receptors were collected from a male donor with early-stage non-small cell lung cancer.

In its sample, this clonotype was seen many times. V and J are TRBV11-2 and TRBJ1-2, with a weak D call TRBD1 (6 bases). CDR1 is SGHAT, CDR2 FQNNGV, per germline. CDR3 length equals 12 residues. Trimming removed 5 bases from V and 8 bases from J, with 12 bases in between. CDR3 in DNA: TGTGCCAGCAGCCCAGGACAGTTAGGCTACACCTTC. Protein: CASSPGQLGYTF.

This clonotype occurred many times. V gene TRBV20-1 combines with J gene TRBJ1-2, with D possibly TRBD1 on 5 matching bases. Trimming left V 3 bases short and J 8 bases short, with 22 bases between. This CDR3 spans 15 amino acids. CDR1 DFQATT and CDR2 SNEGSKA come from the germline V gene (reference sequence). The chain's CDR3 is CSASLTRGAFTGYTF. In DNA, the CDR3 is TGCAGTGCTAGTTTGACACGGGGCGCGTTTACCGGCTACACCTTC.

CDR3 DNA: TGTGCCAGCAGCCCCGACATTTATCAAAAACTGTTTTTT. Encoded protein: CASSPDIYQKLFF. V and J are TRBV7-9 and TRBJ1-4; D gene ambiguous. Trimming shortened V by 5 bases and J by 9 bases, and 13 bases separated the two germline ends. CDR3 length: 13 residues. Germline assignment: CDR1 SEHNR and CDR2 FQNEAQ (reference sequence).

Many counts were recorded for this clonotype. This sequence joins TRBV28 and TRBJ2-7, with 12 bases fitting TRBD2. The CDR3 has 15 amino acids. Germline CDR1 and CDR2: MDHEN and SYDVKM. J gave up 4 bases and V 5 bases, and 6 bases lay outside the gene matches. The CDR3 region has the DNA TGTGCCAGCAGTCCTCGACTAGCGGGAGCTTACGAGCAGTACTTC. As protein: CASSPRLAGAYEQYF.

At least ten counts were recorded for this clonotype. The chain has TRBV7-9 and TRBJ2-3, with 10 positions matching TRBD2. V dropped 3 bases and J dropped 5; count of bases not matched to a gene: 5. The CDR3 loop spans 15 amino acids. CDR1 SEHNR and CDR2 FQNEAQ come from the germline V gene (reference sequence). CDR3 bases: TGTGCCAGCAGCTTTAGCGGGAGGAAGGGAGATACGCAGTATTTT. Protein: CASSFSGRKGDTQYF.

This clonotype ranks as medium-sized. The J gene is TRBJ2-3, the V gene TRBV4-1; D uncertain. Germline V lookup: CDR1 MGHRA, CDR2 YSYEKL. This CDR3 is 16 amino acids long. V was cut by 1 base and J by 0 bases, with 11 bases left in between. CDR3 protein: CASSQANLISTDTQYF. CDR3 bases: TGCGCCAGCAGCCAAGCCAACTTGATTAGCACAGATACGCAGTATTTT.

The chain has TRBV7-9 and TRBJ2-7; 8 bases agree with TRBD1. Losses at the gene ends were 4 bases for V and 6 bases for J; bases not matched to a gene: 5. Germline-derived CDR1 and CDR2 are SEHNR and FQNEAQ (reference sequence). CDR3 length: 13 residues. The CDR3 nucleotides read TGTGCCAGCAGCTCGGGACAGGCGGGCGAGCAGTACTTC. Protein product: CASSSGQAGEQYF.

This chain uses TRBV7-2 with TRBJ2-3, with D tentatively TRBD2 (6 bases). The V end was cut by 4 bases, the J end by 2 bases, with 10 bases between. The CDR3 consists of 14 residues. Germline loops: CDR1 SGHTA, CDR2 FQGNSA. Here the CDR3 DNA reads TGTGCCAGCAGCTCGGGACTCGTCACAGATACGCAGTATTTT. As protein: CASSSGLVTDTQYF.